Listed here are 12 T cell receptor beta chains from one sample, sequenced in a study of T cell repertoires in cytomegalovirus infection. Their recognized antigens are unknown. MiXCR, applied by TCRdb to the reads, yields one record per CDR3 protein. The repertoire holds approximately 1,000,000 distinct CDR3 sequences, with about a third as singletons. The sequenced sample was cultured CD8+ T cells from PBMCs, obtained from culture after CMV antigen stimulation. The receptors were gathered from a human donor in good health (CMV status not recorded). Some clones in this sample may be carry-over from other donors' samples.

This clonotype turned up a few times. The chain links TRBV5-1 to TRBJ2-5; tentative D call: TRBD2 (5 bases). Germline values: CDR1 SGHRS, CDR2 YFSETQ. The CDR3 sequence is 15 residues long. The V end was cut by 0 bases, the J end by 1 base, with 10 bases between. CDR3 bases: TGCGCCAGCAGCTTGGTGGAGCGGCCCCAAGAGACCCAGTACTTC. Translating gives CASSLVERPQETQYF.

This clonotype has at least ten counts. The CDR3 reads CASSPLPTGIGGYGYTF. The CDR3, as DNA: TGTGCCAGCAGCCCCCTCCCGACAGGGATTGGTGGCTATGGCTACACCTTC. The rearrangement uses TRBV7-2 and TRBJ1-2; 7 nucleotides align to TRBD1. The V and J ends lost 5 bases and 4 bases, in that order; junction bases with no gene match: 16. The CDR3 is 17 amino acids. Per the germline V gene, CDR1 is SGHTA and CDR2 is FQGNSA.

This clonotype came up a few times. CDR3: CASSLPRTSSTDTQYF. The CDR3, as DNA: TGTGCCAGCAGCTTACCTAGGACTAGTTCCACAGATACGCAGTATTTT. This chain connects TRBV7-9 to TRBJ2-3; TRBD2 matches at 7 bases. The CDR3 totals 16 residues. Trimming cost V 2 bases and J 2 bases; bases outside gene matches: 7. The germline V gene has CDR1 SEHNR and CDR2 FQNEAQ (reference sequence).

This clonotype has a handful of counts. J is TRBJ2-3 and V is TRBV4-1; D might be TRBD1 (6 bases). The CDR3 consists of 15 residues. Between the trimmed V and J ends, which lost 3 bases and 1 base, there was a span of 11 bases. Germline CDR1 and CDR2: MGHRA and YSYEKL. The CDR3 protein is CASSHGTPGTDTQYF. The CDR3 nucleotides read TGCGCCAGCAGCCACGGGACACCAGGCACAGATACGCAGTATTTT.

This clonotype was detected a few times. The chain is built from TRBV29-1 and TRBJ2-1; D might be TRBD2 (5 bases). Germline V gene lookup returns CDR1 SQVTM and CDR2 ANQGSEA. Trimming cost V 1 base and J 6 bases, with 13 bases left between them. The CDR3 is 14 residues long. For the CDR3, the DNA is TGCAGCGTTGAAGGGACTTTTTATTTCAATGAGCAGTTCTTC. As protein: CSVEGTFYFNEQFF.

This chain connects TRBV4-1 to TRBJ1-1, with 8 bases matching TRBD1. V dropped 0 bases and J dropped 5; count of bases not matched to a gene: 8. The germline V gene has CDR1 MGHRA and CDR2 YSYEKL. The CDR3 is 16 amino acids. The CDR3 DNA is TGCGCCAGCAGCCAAGAGATTGGCAGGGGGCGTACTGAAGCTTTCTTT. Its translation is CASSQEIGRGRTEAFF.

V gene TRBV6-6 combines with J gene TRBJ2-2, with 7 bases fitting TRBD2. With V trimmed by 9 bases and J by 4 bases, 17 bases remained unmatched. CDR1 and CDR2 from the germline V gene are MNHNY and SVGAGI (reference sequence). The CDR3 is made up of 17 amino acids. DNA of the CDR3: TGTGCCAGTGAAGCGGGAAGGGGCCGGGGCGGCACCGGGGAGCTGTTTTTT. This sequence encodes CASEAGRGRGGTGELFF.

This clonotype was counted only a few times. The gene calls are TRBV9 and TRBJ1-1; tentatively, D is TRBD1 (6 bases). The germline CDR1 and CDR2 sequences are SGDLS and YYNGEE. The CDR3 consists of 12 residues. Between the trimmed V and J ends, which lost 4 bases and 6 bases, there was a span of 10 bases. In nucleotides, the CDR3 is TGTGCCAGCAGCCGGGACAACCCTGAAGCTTTCTTT. It specifies CASSRDNPEAFF.

The chain's CDR3 is CASSLGGLAPISNEQFF. As DNA, the CDR3 is TGTGCCAGCAGCTTAGGGGGACTAGCCCCTATTAGCAATGAGCAGTTCTTC. The J gene is TRBJ2-1, the V gene TRBV7-9; 9 bases map to TRBD2. CDR1 is SEHNR and CDR2 is FQNEAQ in the germline V gene (reference sequence). V was clipped by 1 base and J by 6 bases; unmatched bases: 10. This CDR3 has 17 amino acids.

This clonotype has at least ten counts. The chain employs TRBV7-9 and TRBJ2-1; 9 bases are shared with TRBD1. The CDR3 sequence is 14 residues long. In germline, CDR1 is SEHNR, CDR2 FQNEAQ (reference sequence). Trimming removed 6 bases from V and 8 bases from J; junction bases left unmatched: 8. The CDR3 spells CASRSLGTGYEQFF. In DNA, the CDR3 is TGTGCCAGCAGATCTCTCGGGACAGGGTATGAGCAGTTCTTC.

This chain joins TRBV4-1 and TRBJ2-2, with D tentatively TRBD2 (6 bases). The CDR3 spans 16 residues. Trimming cost V 0 bases and J 4 bases, with 12 bases left between them. Germline V lookup: CDR1 MGHRA, CDR2 YSYEKL. CDR3: CASSQDRGRFTGELFF. The CDR3 DNA sequence: TGCGCCAGCAGCCAAGATCGGGGGAGATTCACCGGGGAGCTGTTTTTT.

This clonotype showed up just a few times. V usage is TRBV12-3 or TRBV12-4 and J usage is TRBJ1-1; maybe TRBD1 (6 bases). The CDR3 is 14 residues long. V was shortened by 7 bases and J by 4 bases, with 16 bases between the two germline ends. The CDR3 is CASTPTGSGTEAFF. The CDR3 DNA is TGTGCCAGCACCCCGACAGGCTCAGGCACTGAAGCTTTCTTT.